This entry lists 10 T cell receptor beta chains sequenced from one sample in a study of shared clonotypes between healthy human individuals. Generated by immunoSEQ multiplex PCR, the TCRdb table keeps only in-frame clones and is missing some. The table lists around 2,000,000 clones, over 85% of them singletons. The naive CD8 subset, CD45RO-negative cells positively selected for CCR7, excluded terminally differentiated effector memory CD45RA+ cells. The material sequenced was naive CD8+ T cells sorted from blood. Receptors were obtained from a man aged 18 to 30 in good health.

V gene TRBV28 combines with J gene TRBJ1-2; a weak D match, TRBD1 (6 bases). The CDR3 extends over 14 amino acids. Looked up from germline, CDR1 is MDHEN and CDR2 is SYDVKM. Trimming stripped 1 base from V and 6 bases from J, with 12 bases between. The chain's CDR3 is CASSLLPRGDGYTF. CDR3 coding DNA: TGTGCCAGCAGTTTATTGCCCAGGGGAGATGGCTACACCTTC.

This clone was found once. CDR3 region: CSIWMQDYGYTF. In nucleotides, the CDR3 is TGCAGCATTTGGATGCAGGACTATGGCTACACCTTC. This chain connects TRBV29-1 to TRBJ1-2; D gene uncertain. This CDR3 spans 12 amino acids. V was cut by 8 bases and J by 3 bases, with 13 bases left in between. Per germline, CDR1 SQVTM and CDR2 ANQGSEA.

The rearrangement uses TRBV4-1 and TRBJ2-5, with D possibly TRBD1 on 6 matching bases. Germline V gene data show CDR1 as MGHRA and CDR2 as YSYEKL. Trimming took off 3 bases at V and 5 bases at J, with 16 bases between the two ends. This CDR3 comprises 15 residues. This chain's CDR3 is CASSHGQGLGETQYF. The CDR3 coding sequence is TGCGCCAGCAGCCACGGGCAGGGGTTAGGTGAGACCCAGTACTTC.

The gene calls are TRBV30 and TRBJ2-7; D might be TRBD2 (5 bases). This CDR3 has 16 residues. Germline CDR1 GTSNPN, CDR2 SVGIG (reference sequence). V lost 1 base to trimming and J lost 3 bases, with 19 bases between them. The CDR3 region is CAWSAKGKRQSYEQYF. The DNA for the CDR3 is TGTGCCTGGAGTGCGAAAGGAAAGCGGCAGAGCTACGAGCAGTACTTC.

CDR3 residues: CASSSGQGFLWTEAFF. The DNA of the CDR3 is TGCGCCAGCAGCTCCGGACAGGGCTTTTTATGGACTGAAGCTTTCTTT. The genes are TRBV5-1 and TRBJ1-1, with TRBD1 identical over 8 bases. The germline gives CDR1 SGHRS, CDR2 YFSETQ. Trimming cost V 3 bases and J 5 bases; bases outside gene matches: 12. The CDR3 length is 16 residues.

This clone has just one count. This chain links TRBV6-5 with TRBJ1-1; no clear D. The CDR3 runs to 9 residues. The V and J ends lost 8 bases and 7 bases respectively, with 5 bases between them. The germline V gene encodes CDR1 MNHEY and CDR2 SVGAGI. The CDR3 DNA follows: TGTGCCAGCGGTATTGAAGCTTTCTTT. This encodes CASGIEAFF.

The V and J genes are TRBV7-9 and TRBJ1-4, with D possibly matching TRBD1 (5 bases). Germline V gives CDR1 SEHNR, CDR2 FQNEAQ (reference sequence). Trimming cost V 11 bases and J 0 bases, with 10 bases left between them. The CDR3 is 13 residues long. The CDR3 here is CAGGETTNEKLFF. The CDR3, as DNA: TGTGCCGGGGGGGAGACAACTAATGAAAAACTGTTTTTT. Full variable domain (outside the CDR3, taken from reference TRBV7-9 and TRBJ1-4): DTGVSQNPRHKITKRGQNVTFRCDPISEHNRLYWYRQTLGQGPEFLTYFQNEAQLEKSRLLSDRFSAERPKGSFSTLEIQRTEQGDSAMYLCAGGETTNEKLFFGSGTQLSVL.

V gene TRBV5-1 combines with J gene TRBJ1-2, with D tentatively TRBD1 (5 bases). V lost 7 bases and J lost 10, with 20 bases in between. The CDR3 length is 13 residues. The germline V gene encodes CDR1 SGHRS and CDR2 YFSETQ. CDR3 sequence: CASRVGWDGDYTF. CDR3 sequence (DNA): TGCGCCAGCCGGGTCGGTTGGGACGGAGACTACACCTTC.

In the case of this clone: This sample includes further DNA sequences coding for the same CDR3. This chain joins TRBV20-1 and TRBJ1-1; D gene uncertain. CDR1 and CDR2 (germline): DFQATT, SNEGSKA (reference sequence). V was pared by 6 bases and J by 0 bases, with 5 bases between. The CDR3 has 11 residues. The CDR3 sequence is CSADLNTEAFF. For the CDR3, the DNA is TGCAGTGCGGACTTGAACACTGAAGCTTTCTTT.

This chain uses TRBV5-6 with TRBJ2-3; 11 nucleotides align to TRBD1. This CDR3 comprises 15 residues. With V trimmed by 4 bases and J by 4 bases, 5 bases remained unmatched. Germline CDR1 and CDR2: SGHDT and YYEEEE. CDR3 in amino acids: CASSQGQGDSDTQYF. The CDR3 nucleotides read TGTGCCAGCAGCCAGGGACAGGGGGATTCAGATACGCAGTATTTT.